Described below is a single T cell receptor (beta chain) sequence and its context. Its antigen is unidentified. The germline V and J ends were trimmed by 2 bases and 8 bases, with 21 bases remaining between them. The CDR3 contains 16 residues. Germline assignment: CDR1 SNHLY and CDR2 FYNNEI. The entry originates in a study of post-analysis software for immune sequencing data. About the research overall: Relapsing-remitting, secondary progressive and progressive-relapsing courses of multiple sclerosis were included. General study results and limits: F measure clustering grouped samples strongly by preparation batch. Four or five TRBV segments occurring more often in patients than controls included TRBV5-6, TRBV5-1 and TRBV20-1. Compared with controls, patients showed significantly lower normalized Chao1 diversity.

Unique molecular identifiers tagged the TCR beta cDNA libraries. TCRdb reprocessed the PCR reads with MiXCR, giving one entry per CDR3 protein. The sample lists roughly 870,000 distinct CDR3 sequences; roughly half were seen once. The source material was blood. The chain is built from TRBV2 and TRBJ1-1, with a weak D call TRBD1 (5 bases). The TCR comes from a girl aged 10 to 17 with multiple sclerosis. The CDR3 DNA follows: TGTGCCAGCAGTGAACGCGGTGACAGAAGATCCCTCGAAGCTTTCTTT. Amino acid sequence: CASSERGDRRSLEAFF.